This T cell receptor beta chain comes out of a study of OX40 agonist ivuxolimab in advanced cancers. Overall study context: Therapy given before enrollment (anti-PD-1, anti-PD-L1 or anti-CTLA-4) was allowed, and roughly 41% had some. Notes on the study in general: Clonal expansion from baseline to week 6 occurred in both CD4+ and CD8+ T cells. Relative to CD4+, CD8+ T cells held more expanded clones on average.

TCRdb's table, derived via immunoSEQ multiplex PCR, lists solely in-frame clones and lacks some. The table includes around 60,000 clones, about 89% detected once. With regard to this clone: Its antigen is unidentified.

With 1 base removed from V and 0 bases from J, the gap between germline ends came to 10 bases. CDR3 length equals 15 residues. Germline values: CDR1 LGHNA, CDR2 YSLEER. This sample comprised CD4+ or CD8+ T cells sorted from blood, obtained in a trial of the OX40 agonist ivuxolimab. The chain uses TRBV4-3 and TRBJ2-7, with D uncertain. The clonotype comes from an adult with an advanced solid tumor such as melanoma, head and neck, liver or kidney cancer. The CDR3 is CASSQGGLSSYEQYF. The CDR3 nucleotides read TGCGCCAGCAGCCAAGGGGGATTAAGCTCCTACGAGCAGTACTTC.